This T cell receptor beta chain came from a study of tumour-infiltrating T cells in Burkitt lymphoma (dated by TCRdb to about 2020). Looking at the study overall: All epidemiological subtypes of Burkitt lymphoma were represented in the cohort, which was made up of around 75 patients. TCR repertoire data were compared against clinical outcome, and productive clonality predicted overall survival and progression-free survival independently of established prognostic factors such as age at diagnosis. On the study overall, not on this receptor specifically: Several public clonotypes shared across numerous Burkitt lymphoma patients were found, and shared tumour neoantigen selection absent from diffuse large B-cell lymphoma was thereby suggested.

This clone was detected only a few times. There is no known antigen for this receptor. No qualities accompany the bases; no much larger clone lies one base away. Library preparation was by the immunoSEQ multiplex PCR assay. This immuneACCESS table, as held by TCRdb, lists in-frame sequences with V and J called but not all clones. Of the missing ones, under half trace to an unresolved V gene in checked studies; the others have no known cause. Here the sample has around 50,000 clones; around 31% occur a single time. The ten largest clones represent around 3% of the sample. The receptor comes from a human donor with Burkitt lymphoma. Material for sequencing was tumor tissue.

The DNA sequence is TGTGCCAGCTTCCCGGGCCACAGCGGCGGCGAGCAGTACTTC. It is translated as CASFPGHSGGEQYF. The V gene is TRBV18 and the J gene is TRBJ2-7; a tentative D call is TRBD2 (5 bases match). Spanning cysteine to phenylalanine, the CDR3 consists of 14 amino acids. CDR3 DNA is the only sequence kept; it has 42 bases, read in frame from the first base. A distance of 19 bases separates the germline ends of V and J, which lose 7 bases and 6 bases respectively. The CDR1 and CDR2 encoded by the germline V gene are KGHSH and LQKENI.